Listed below are T cell receptor beta chains from one sample, sequenced in a study of cytomegalovirus exposure and HLA in healthy donors. The protocol was immunoSEQ multiplex PCR, while the TCRdb copy is restricted to in-frame clones and leaves out a portion. Its clone listing holds 100,000 to 150,000 clones. Sequenced sample: PBMCs. The receptors stem from a man younger than 35 in good health and CMV-seronegative. The CDR3 runs from the conserved cysteine through the conserved F or W. A D gene is named only where the DNA matches it firmly.

v_gene	d_gene	j_gene	CDR3aa
TRBV6-5	TRBD2	TRBJ2-7	CASSYVSSGADEQYF
TRBV2	TRBD2	TRBJ2-1	CASTLGGSYNEQFF
TRBV5-5	TRBD2	TRBJ2-5	CASSLGVREGLAGDETQYF
TRBV11-3	.	TRBJ2-2	CASSLTGLNTGELFF
TRBV6-6	TRBD2	TRBJ2-1	CASSYSSGSYNEQFF
TRBV19	.	TRBJ2-7	CASSKSRDRHEQYF
TRBV6-5	TRBD2	TRBJ2-7	CASSYPGGGNYEQYF
TRBV9	TRBD1	TRBJ2-5	CASSVGGQGQETQYF
TRBV28	.	TRBJ2-5	CASSLPGRVQETQYF
TRBV7-3	TRBD2	TRBJ2-1	CASSPSASGAYNEQFF
TRBV5-1	TRBD1	TRBJ1-1	CASSLAGRGVGEAFF
TRBV5-4	.	TRBJ2-1	CASSLFGVRNYDNEQFF
TRBV27	TRBD2	TRBJ2-2	CASSLLAGANTGELFF
TRBV5-6	.	TRBJ2-1	CASSLRGTRYNEQFF
TRBV19	.	TRBJ2-6	CASKEYYSSGANVLTF
TRBV9	.	TRBJ1-5	CASSSGLSNQPQHF
TRBV10-3	.	TRBJ1-1	CAMRGQQNTEAFF
TRBV5-1	.	TRBJ2-1	CASQDPSSYNEQFF
TRBV28	.	TRBJ2-1	CASSLGTPYNEQFF
TRBV2	.	TRBJ1-1	CAGRSDSLEAFF
TRBV4-3	.	TRBJ1-5	CASSQGRVQPQHF
TRBV19	.	TRBJ1-5	CASSAGTQFSNQPQHF
TRBV6-5	.	TRBJ1-4	CASSTTGNNEKLFF
TRBV9	TRBD1	TRBJ2-1	CASSATRDRNYNEQFF
TRBV11-3	TRBD1	TRBJ2-5	CASSYYRGQETQYF
TRBV30	.	.	CAWSVSGNYEQYF
TRBV6-4	TRBD1	TRBJ1-6	CASSEEGANSPLHF
TRBV6-6	TRBD2	TRBJ2-1	CASSGRTKNEQFF
TRBV27	.	TRBJ1-1	CASSNSFMNTEAFF
TRBV5-1	TRBD1	TRBJ1-3	CASRYDRGTGNTIYF
TRBV19	.	TRBJ1-1	CASSIGVENTEAFF
TRBV4-3	.	TRBJ2-7	CASSQVGGGPYEQYF
TRBV28	TRBD2	TRBJ2-1	CASSSTGLAGLPSYNEQFF
TRBV5-1	.	TRBJ1-2	CASSLAGPEMKGYTF
TRBV27	.	TRBJ1-6	CASKPQEVAVAPLHF
TRBV5-1	TRBD2	TRBJ2-4	CASSPGSGGLAKNIQYF
TRBV19	TRBD1	TRBJ2-3	CASLPRDRGGDTQYF
TRBV7-2	.	TRBJ2-1	CASSLGAGPSYNEQFF
TRBV7-9	.	TRBJ2-2	CASSLKAGSNTGELFF
TRBV12-5	TRBD1	TRBJ2-1	CASGPTRDRGPVEQFF
TRBV7-2	.	TRBJ1-1	CASSCLFGDTEAFF
TRBV29-1	TRBD1	TRBJ2-7	CSVELQGKYEQYF
TRBV27	.	.	CASSLTPGAPYEQYF
TRBV4-1	.	TRBJ1-4	CASSRQGNANEKLFF
TRBV27	TRBD2	TRBJ2-3	CASSLTSGGATDTQYF
TRBV9	TRBD2	TRBJ2-7	CASSVELAGIQYF
TRBV10-3	.	TRBJ1-2	CAIRPREDGYTF
TRBV28	TRBD1	TRBJ2-5	CASSPTGLALETQYF
TRBV6-5	TRBD1	TRBJ2-7	CASRAGQGHEQYF
TRBV27	.	TRBJ2-1	CASSVPGLIDNEQFF
TRBV19	.	TRBJ1-1	CASRHDPMNTEAFF
TRBV6-5	.	TRBJ2-7	CASSKASGTRDEQYF